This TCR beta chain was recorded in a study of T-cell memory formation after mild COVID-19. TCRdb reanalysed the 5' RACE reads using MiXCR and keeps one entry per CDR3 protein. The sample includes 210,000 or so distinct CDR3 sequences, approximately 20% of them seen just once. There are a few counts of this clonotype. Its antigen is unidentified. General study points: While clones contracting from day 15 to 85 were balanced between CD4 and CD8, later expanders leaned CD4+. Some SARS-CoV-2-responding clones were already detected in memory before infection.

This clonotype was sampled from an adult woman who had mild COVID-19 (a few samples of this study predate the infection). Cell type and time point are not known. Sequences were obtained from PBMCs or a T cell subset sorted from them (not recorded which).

The CDR3 here is CASSYSSDGKYGYTF. The CDR3 nucleotides are TGTGCCAGCAGTTACTCGTCAGACGGGAAGTATGGCTACACCTTC. The chain joins TRBV6-5 to TRBJ1-2; D remains ambiguous. This CDR3 has 15 amino acids. The V gene's germline CDR1 is MNHEY and CDR2 SVGAGI. Deletions cut 0 bases from V and 5 bases from J, with 13 bases between.